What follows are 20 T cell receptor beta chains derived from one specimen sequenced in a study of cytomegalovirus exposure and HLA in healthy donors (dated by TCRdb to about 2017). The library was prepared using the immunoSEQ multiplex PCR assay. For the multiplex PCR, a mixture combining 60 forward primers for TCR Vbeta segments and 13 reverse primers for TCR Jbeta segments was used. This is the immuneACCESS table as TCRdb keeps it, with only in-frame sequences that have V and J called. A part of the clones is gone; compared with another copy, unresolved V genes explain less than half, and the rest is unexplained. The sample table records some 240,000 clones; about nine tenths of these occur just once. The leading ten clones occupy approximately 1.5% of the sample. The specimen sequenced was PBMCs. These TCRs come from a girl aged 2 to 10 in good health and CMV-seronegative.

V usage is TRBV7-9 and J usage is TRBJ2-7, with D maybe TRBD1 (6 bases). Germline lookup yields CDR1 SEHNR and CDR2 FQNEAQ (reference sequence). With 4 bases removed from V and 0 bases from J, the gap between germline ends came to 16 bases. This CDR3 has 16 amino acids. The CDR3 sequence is CASSSIRTAASYEQYF. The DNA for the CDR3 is TGTGCCAGCAGCTCAATCAGGACAGCCGCCTCCTACGAGCAGTACTTC.

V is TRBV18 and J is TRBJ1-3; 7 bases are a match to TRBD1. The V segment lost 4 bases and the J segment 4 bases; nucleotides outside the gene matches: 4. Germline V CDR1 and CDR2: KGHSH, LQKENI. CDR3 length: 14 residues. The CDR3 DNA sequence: TGTGCCAGCTCACAGGGGGCCAACGGAAACACCATATATTTT. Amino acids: CASSQGANGNTIYF. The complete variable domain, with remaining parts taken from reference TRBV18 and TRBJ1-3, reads NAGVMQNPRHLVRRRGQEARLRCSPMKGHSHVYWYRQLPEEGLKFMVYLQKENIIDESGMPKERFSAEFPKEGPSILRIQQVVRGDSAAYFCASSQGANGNTIYFGEGSWLTVV.

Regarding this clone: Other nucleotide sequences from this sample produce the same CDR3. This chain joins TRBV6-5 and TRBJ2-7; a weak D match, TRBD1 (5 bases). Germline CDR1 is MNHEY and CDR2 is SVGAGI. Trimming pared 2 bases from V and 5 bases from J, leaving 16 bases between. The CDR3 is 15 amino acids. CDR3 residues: CASSYPTSGSHEQYF. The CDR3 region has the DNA TGTGCCAGCAGTTACCCAACTTCAGGGTCCCACGAGCAGTACTTC.

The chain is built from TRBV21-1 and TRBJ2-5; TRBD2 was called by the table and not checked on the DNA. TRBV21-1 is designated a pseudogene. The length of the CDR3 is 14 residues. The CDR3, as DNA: TGTGCCAGCAACCCGACTAGCCTAAAGGAGACCCAGTACTTC. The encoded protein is CASNPTSLKETQYF.

CDR3 bases: TGTGCCAGCAGCCCGACAGGGCGGGCCGGGGAGCTGTTTTTT. This encodes CASSPTGRAGELFF. The chain joins TRBV7-9 to TRBJ2-2, with 7 bases identical to TRBD1. The CDR3 length is 14 residues. V dropped 5 bases and J dropped 6; count of bases not matched to a gene: 6. Looked up from germline, CDR1 is SEHNR and CDR2 is FQNEAQ (reference sequence).

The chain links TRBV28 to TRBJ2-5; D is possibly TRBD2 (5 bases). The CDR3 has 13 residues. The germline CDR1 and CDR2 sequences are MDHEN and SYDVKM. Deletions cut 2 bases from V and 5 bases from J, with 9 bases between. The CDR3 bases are TGTGCCAGCAGTTTAGTTGGCGGGGAGACCCAGTACTTC. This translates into CASSLVGGETQYF. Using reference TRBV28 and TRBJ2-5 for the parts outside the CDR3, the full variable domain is DVKVTQSSRYLVKRTGEKVFLECVQDMDHENMFWYRQDPGLGLRLIYFSYDVKMKEKGDIPEGYSVSREKKERFSLILESASTNQTSMYLCASSLVGGETQYFGPGTRLLVL.

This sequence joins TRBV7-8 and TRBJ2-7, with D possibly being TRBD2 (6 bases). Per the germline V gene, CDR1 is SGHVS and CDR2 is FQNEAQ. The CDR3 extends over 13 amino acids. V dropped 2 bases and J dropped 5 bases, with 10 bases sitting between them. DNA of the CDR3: TGTGCCAGCAGCTTACCGACTAGTAACGAGCAGTACTTC. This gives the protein CASSLPTSNEQYF.

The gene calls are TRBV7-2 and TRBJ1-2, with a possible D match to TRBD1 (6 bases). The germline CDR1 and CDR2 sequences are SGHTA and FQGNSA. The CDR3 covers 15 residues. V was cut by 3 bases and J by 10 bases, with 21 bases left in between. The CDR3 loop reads CASSFYAGEPRDYTF. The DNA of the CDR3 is TGTGCCAGCAGCTTTTACGCAGGGGAGCCCAGGGACTACACCTTC.

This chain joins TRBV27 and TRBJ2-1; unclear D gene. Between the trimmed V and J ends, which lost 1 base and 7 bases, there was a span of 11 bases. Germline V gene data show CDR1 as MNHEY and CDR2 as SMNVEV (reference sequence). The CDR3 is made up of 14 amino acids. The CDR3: CASSLFLQANEQFF. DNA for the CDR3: TGTGCCAGCAGTTTATTTCTCCAGGCGAATGAGCAGTTCTTC.

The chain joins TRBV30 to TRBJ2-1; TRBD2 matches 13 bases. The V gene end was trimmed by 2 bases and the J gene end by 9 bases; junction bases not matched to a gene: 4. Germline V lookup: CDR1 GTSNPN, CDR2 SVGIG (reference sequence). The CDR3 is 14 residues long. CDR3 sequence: CAWSRTSGRGEQFF. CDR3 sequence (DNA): TGTGCCTGGAGTCGGACTAGCGGGAGAGGTGAGCAGTTCTTC.

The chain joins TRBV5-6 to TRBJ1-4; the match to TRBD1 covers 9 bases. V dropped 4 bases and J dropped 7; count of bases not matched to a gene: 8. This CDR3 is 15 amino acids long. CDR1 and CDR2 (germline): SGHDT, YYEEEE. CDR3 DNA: TGTGCCAGCAGCCTACGGACAGGGGTGACTGAAAAACTGTTTTTT. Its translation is CASSLRTGVTEKLFF.

CDR3 DNA: TGTGCCTGGAGTGTAAAACCCCGACTTACAACTAATGAAAAACTGTTTTTT. As protein: CAWSVKPRLTTNEKLFF. This chain connects TRBV30 to TRBJ1-4, with D uncertain. V dropped 0 bases and J dropped 0 bases, with 14 bases sitting between them. The germline gives CDR1 GTSNPN, CDR2 SVGIG (reference sequence). This CDR3 spans 17 amino acids. The whole variable domain, remainder taken from reference TRBV30 and TRBJ1-4, is SQTIHQWPATLVQPVGSPLSLECTVEGTSNPNLYWYRQAAGRGLQLLFYSVGIGQISSEVPQNLSASRPQDRQFILSSKKLLLSDSGFYLCAWSVKPRLTTNEKLFFGSGTQLSVL.

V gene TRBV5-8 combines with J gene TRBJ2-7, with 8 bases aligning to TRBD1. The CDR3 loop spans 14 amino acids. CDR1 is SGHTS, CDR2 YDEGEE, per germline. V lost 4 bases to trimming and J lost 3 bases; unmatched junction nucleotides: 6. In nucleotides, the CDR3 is TGTGCCAGCAGCAGATATACAGGGGGCTACGAGCAGTACTTC. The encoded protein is CASSRYTGGYEQYF. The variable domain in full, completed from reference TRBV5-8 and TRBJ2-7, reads EAGVTQSPTHLIKTRGQQATLRCSPISGHTSVYWYQQALGLGLQFLLWYDEGEERNRGNFPPRFSGRQFPNYSSELNVNALELEDSALYLCASSRYTGGYEQYFGPGTRLTVT.

CDR3 DNA: TGTGCCATCAGTGCCCAGACTAGCGGATCAAAAAGGTACACAGATACGCAGTATTTT. Its protein product is CAISAQTSGSKRYTDTQYF. The chain carries TRBV10-3 and TRBJ2-3, with TRBD2 matching over 9 bases. The germline gives CDR1 ENHRY, CDR2 SYGVKD. Trimming took 4 bases from V and 2 from J; bases not matched to a gene: 16. CDR3 length equals 19 residues.

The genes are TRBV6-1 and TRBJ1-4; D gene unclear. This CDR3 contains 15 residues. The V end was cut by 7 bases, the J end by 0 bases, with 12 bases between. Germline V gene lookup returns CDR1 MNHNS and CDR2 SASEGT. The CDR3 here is CASTQTRATNEKLFF. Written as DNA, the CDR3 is TGTGCCAGCACCCAGACACGTGCAACTAATGAAAAACTGTTTTTT.

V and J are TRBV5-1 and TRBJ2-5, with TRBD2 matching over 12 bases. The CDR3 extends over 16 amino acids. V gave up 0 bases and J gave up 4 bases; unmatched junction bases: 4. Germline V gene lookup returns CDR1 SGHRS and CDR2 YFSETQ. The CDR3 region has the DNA TGCGCCAGCAGCTTGGGACTAGCGGGAGCGGGAGAGACCCAGTACTTC. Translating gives CASSLGLAGAGETQYF. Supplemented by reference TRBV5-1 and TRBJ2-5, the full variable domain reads KAGVTQTPRYLIKTRGQQVTLSCSPISGHRSVSWYQQTPGQGLQFLFEYFSETQRNKGNFPGRFSGRQFSNSRSEMNVSTLELGDSALYLCASSLGLAGAGETQYFGPGTRLLVL.

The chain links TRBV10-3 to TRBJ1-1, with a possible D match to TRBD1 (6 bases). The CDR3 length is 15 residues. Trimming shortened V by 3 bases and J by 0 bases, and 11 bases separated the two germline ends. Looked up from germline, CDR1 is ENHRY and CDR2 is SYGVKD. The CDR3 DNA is TGTGCCATCAGTGAAATGACAGGCCTGAACACTGAAGCTTTCTTT. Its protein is CAISEMTGLNTEAFF.

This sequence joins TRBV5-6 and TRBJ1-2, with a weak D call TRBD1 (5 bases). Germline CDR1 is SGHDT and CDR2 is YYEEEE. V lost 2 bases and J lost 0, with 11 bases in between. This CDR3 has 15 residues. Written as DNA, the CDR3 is TGTGCCAGCAGCTTTGCGGCAGGGTCTAACTATGGCTACACCTTC. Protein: CASSFAAGSNYGYTF.

CDR3 in amino acids: CASSVGTGSNTDTQYF. Written as DNA, the CDR3 is TGTGCCAGCAGCGTAGGAACAGGGAGTAACACAGATACGCAGTATTTT. The genes are TRBV9 and TRBJ2-3, with D perhaps TRBD1 (6 bases). Germline-derived CDR1 and CDR2 are SGDLS and YYNGEE. The CDR3 is 16 amino acids. The V gene lost 0 bases and the J gene lost 2 bases, with 13 bases spanning the gap.

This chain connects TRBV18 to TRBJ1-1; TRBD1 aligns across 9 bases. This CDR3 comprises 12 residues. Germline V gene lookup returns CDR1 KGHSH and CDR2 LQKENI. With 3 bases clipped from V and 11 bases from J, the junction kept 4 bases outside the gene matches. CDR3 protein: CASSPLGQGAFF. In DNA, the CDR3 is TGTGCCAGCTCACCCCTAGGACAGGGGGCTTTCTTT.